One sample yielded the 27 T cell receptor beta chains listed below, sequenced in a study of T cell clusters in autoimmune cytopenias (dated by TCRdb to between 2017 and 2020). Per sample, 250 ng of peripheral blood genomic DNA, approximately 41,000 genome equivalents, was used for TRB amplification. Sequenced on an Illumina MiSeq. To amplify TRB rearrangements, a touch-down multiplex PCR protocol was run with the TRB-A and TRB-B primer pools combined in a single tube. With the reads reprocessed by TCRdb, a single entry stands for each CDR3 protein sequence and no DNA is reported. This sample's table has entries for 4,500 to 7,000 distinct CDR3 sequences. 4.9% of the sample goes to the ten largest clones. Sequencing input: peripheral blood. These receptors all stem from a human donor with an autoimmune cytopenia or autoimmune hepatitis (not recorded which).

The rearrangement joins TRBV7-2 to TRBJ2-1; lacking DNA, the TRBD1 call made by TCRdb goes unchecked. Germline V gene lookup returns CDR1 SGHTA and CDR2 FQGNSA. CDR3 size: 16 residues. This CDR3 is CASSRQTGAGYNEQFF.

The V call is TRBV5-6, the J call TRBJ2-4; TCRdb outputs TRBD1, but without DNA this stays unchecked. Germline CDR1 SGHDT, CDR2 YYEEEE. This CDR3 has 14 amino acids. CDR3 amino acids: CASSLRWGKNIQYF.

The CDR3: CATSDPRGGAEQFF. The chain carries TRBV24-1 and TRBJ2-1; absent DNA, TCRdb's TRBD1 call cannot be checked. The CDR3 totals 14 residues. Germline V CDR1 and CDR2: KGHDR, SFDVKD.

Judged by frequency, this clonotype is medium-sized. J is TRBJ2-3 and V is TRBV6-5; TCRdb indicates TRBD2, and absent DNA this call remains unverified. CDR1 is MNHEY and CDR2 is SVGAGI in the germline V gene. The CDR3 is 14 amino acids. The CDR3 sequence: CASSYNEGRNTQYF.

The chain is built from TRBV7-9 and TRBJ1-5; the TCRdb call, TRBD1, lacks DNA for checking. Germline CDR1 reads SEHNR; CDR2 reads FQNEAQ (reference sequence). The CDR3 sequence is 15 residues long. The CDR3 sequence is CASSLPGNSNQPQHF.

By frequency, this clonotype is medium-sized. V gene TRBV19 combines with J gene TRBJ1-6. This CDR3 is 15 amino acids long. The V gene's germline CDR1 is LNHDA and CDR2 SQIVND (reference sequence). The CDR3 reads CASSVAEIGNSPLHF.

V is TRBV12-3 or TRBV12-4 and J is TRBJ1-1. The CDR3 runs to 12 residues. This chain's CDR3 is CERRKRREEAVF.

V and J are TRBV27 and TRBJ2-7; there is no DNA to check the TCRdb D call of TRBD1. Germline V gene lookup returns CDR1 MNHEY and CDR2 SMNVEV (reference sequence). The CDR3 is 14 amino acids. CDR3 region: CASRIRQPSYEQYF.

The gene calls are TRBV27 and TRBJ1-2; TCRdb lists TRBD1, though no DNA is available to test this call. The length of the CDR3 is 12 residues. Germline loops: CDR1 MNHEY, CDR2 SMNVEV (reference sequence). CDR3 loop: CASRSVRYGYTF.

The V and J genes are TRBV12-3 or TRBV12-4 and TRBJ2-6; TCRdb outputs TRBD2, but without DNA this stays unchecked. This CDR3 is built from 17 residues. The CDR3 is CASSPVLAFSGANVLTF.

This sequence joins TRBV5-6 and TRBJ2-6; the D gene TCRdb calls, TRBD1, cannot be checked with no DNA. CDR1 is SGHDT, CDR2 YYEEEE, per germline. The CDR3 covers 14 residues. This CDR3 reads CASQWGTGANVLTF.

This clonotype shows up as medium-sized by frequency. The chain has TRBV19 and TRBJ2-1; the TCRdb call, TRBD2, lacks DNA for checking. CDR1 and CDR2 (germline): LNHDA, SQIVND (reference sequence). The CDR3 spans 19 residues. CDR3 protein: CASSPLSSRLAGGWNEQFF.

The chain uses TRBV6-5 and TRBJ2-1; as DNA is missing, the TRBD2 call by TCRdb cannot be tested. In germline, CDR1 is MNHEY, CDR2 SVGAGI. CDR3 length: 15 amino acids. The CDR3 is CASSFGGVFGNEQFF.

Measured by frequency, this clonotype is medium-sized. The rearrangement joins TRBV5-4 to TRBJ2-2; the D call of TRBD1 rests on TCRdb alone, since no DNA is present to check it. The CDR3 has 16 residues. Germline CDR1 reads SGHNT; CDR2 reads YYREEE (reference sequence). CDR3 residues: CASSPRGGKNTGELFF.

In terms of frequency, this clonotype is medium-sized (0.01 to 0.1%). The rearrangement links TRBV19 to TRBJ2-1; TCRdb names TRBD1, which stays unverified in the absence of DNA. This CDR3 has 14 amino acids. In germline, CDR1 is LNHDA, CDR2 SQIVND (reference sequence). The CDR3: CASSLQGALGEQFF.

V and J are TRBV18 and TRBJ1-1; the TCRdb D gene call, TRBD1, has no DNA to confirm it. The CDR3 length is 19 residues. CDR1 is KGHSH and CDR2 is LQKENI in the germline V gene. This CDR3 reads CASSRYTGITNRMNTEAFF.

This sequence joins TRBV11-1 and TRBJ2-5. There are 12 residues in the CDR3. The germline gives CDR1 SGHAT, CDR2 FQDESV (reference sequence). CDR3 in amino acids: CASSLVRETQYF.

The J gene is TRBJ2-7, the V gene TRBV6-2 or TRBV6-3; as DNA is missing, the TRBD2 call by TCRdb cannot be tested. The CDR3 runs to 17 residues. The V gene's germline CDR1 is MNHEY and CDR2 SVGEGT. The CDR3 spells CASSYPSQRGAGYEQYF.

The genes are TRBV6-6 and TRBJ1-4. CDR1 MNHNY and CDR2 SVGAGI come from the germline V gene (reference sequence). The CDR3 has 14 amino acids. CDR3 region: CASSYDGWGEKLFF.

This clonotype is labeled medium-sized based on frequency. The chain couples TRBV6-5 to TRBJ2-1; TCRdb returns TRBD2, unconfirmable since there is no DNA. This CDR3 is built from 14 residues. Per the germline V gene, CDR1 is MNHEY and CDR2 is SVGAGI. The CDR3: CASSSGITRERQFF.

This clonotype shows up as medium-sized by frequency. The chain combines TRBV5-4 with TRBJ2-7; TCRdb outputs TRBD2, but without DNA this stays unchecked. Looked up from germline, CDR1 is SGHNT and CDR2 is YYREEE (reference sequence). This CDR3 has 15 amino acids. The CDR3 sequence is CASSFLPQGTYEQYF. Variable domain in full (rest from reference TRBV5-4 and TRBJ2-7): ETGVTQSPTHLIKTRGQQVTLRCSSQSGHNTVSWYQQALGQGPQFIFQYYREEENGRGNFPPRFSGLQFPNYSSELNVNALELDDSALYLCASSFLPQGTYEQYFGPGTRLTVT.

Judged by frequency, this clonotype is medium-sized. This sequence joins TRBV6-5 and TRBJ1-6; the TRBD1 assignment by TCRdb is unverifiable without DNA. The CDR3 extends over 16 amino acids. The germline V gene has CDR1 MNHEY and CDR2 SVGAGI. The CDR3 region is CASSTEGTGMTSPLHF.

This clonotype counts as medium-sized by frequency. V and J are TRBV29-1 and TRBJ1-2. The CDR3 spans 12 residues. Germline assignment: CDR1 SQVTM and CDR2 ANQGSEA. CDR3 sequence: CSVGTANYGYTF.

The rearrangement uses TRBV4-3 and TRBJ2-7; the TCRdb D gene call, TRBD1, has no DNA to confirm it. CDR1 and CDR2 (germline): LGHNA, YSLEER. The CDR3 has 15 amino acids. The CDR3 sequence is CASSQDKTGAYEQYF.

The V gene is TRBV4-3, the J gene TRBJ2-1. Looked up from germline, CDR1 is LGHNA and CDR2 is YSLEER. This CDR3 region has 11 residues. The CDR3 is CASSQDTRPVF.

This clonotype registers medium-sized by frequency. This rearrangement joins TRBV5-6 to TRBJ1-6; the TCRdb call, TRBD1, lacks DNA for checking. Germline V gives CDR1 SGHDT, CDR2 YYEEEE. The CDR3 sequence is 14 residues long. The CDR3 reads CASSPVPRGSPLHF.

According to its frequency, this clonotype is medium-sized. V is TRBV7-6 and J is TRBJ2-1; TCRdb's assignment of TRBD2 cannot be checked, as there is no DNA. This CDR3 region has 15 residues. Germline lookup yields CDR1 SGHVS and CDR2 FNYEAQ. This chain's CDR3 is CASTYMAGGRNEQFF.